This TCR beta chain was identified in a study of CD8 T cells in ankylosing spondylitis. Trimming took off 1 base at V and 10 bases at J, with 11 bases between the two ends. Germline V gene lookup returns CDR1 DFQATT and CDR2 SNEGSKA (reference sequence). The CDR3 sequence is 13 residues long. Each CDR3 protein is one row after TCRdb ran MiXCR on the 5' RACE reads. The sample includes about 160,000 distinct CDR3 sequences, under 55% of them seen just once. The rearrangement uses TRBV20-1 and TRBJ1-6, with D uncertain. This clonotype was obtained from a male donor with ankylosing spondylitis. Sequencing used synovial fluid, either unsorted or a sorted T cell fraction (not recorded which). The CDR3: CSARAKGSSPLHF. CDR3 coding DNA: TGCAGTGCTAGAGCTAAGGGTAGCTCACCCCTCCACTTT.